This T cell receptor (beta chain) stems from a study of T cell repertoires in cytomegalovirus infection. Turning to the study itself: Matching HLA type, along with CMV infection, was indicated by public TCR beta signatures.

One entry per CDR3 protein, called by TCRdb with MiXCR from the reads. The data hold 350,000 to 450,000 distinct CDR3 sequences, with around a sixth observed a single time. Germline loops: CDR1 LGHNA, CDR2 YNFKEQ. V shed 5 bases and J 8 bases; nucleotides not matched to a gene: 11. This CDR3 spans 14 amino acids. Comment on this clonotype: Its antigen is currently unknown.

Findings and limits, study-wide: HLA-C-restricted CMV clonotypes gave the most frequent clonotype in two of eight donors.

The TCR comes from a human donor in good health (CMV status not recorded). Some clones in this sample may be carry-over from other donors' samples. The rearrangement links TRBV4-2 to TRBJ1-2; the match to TRBD1 covers 7 bases. Sequenced material: PBMCs. In DNA form, the CDR3 reads TGTGCCAGCAGCACCCGACAGGGAGGTCGGGGCTACACCTTC. Translated: CASSTRQGGRGYTF.